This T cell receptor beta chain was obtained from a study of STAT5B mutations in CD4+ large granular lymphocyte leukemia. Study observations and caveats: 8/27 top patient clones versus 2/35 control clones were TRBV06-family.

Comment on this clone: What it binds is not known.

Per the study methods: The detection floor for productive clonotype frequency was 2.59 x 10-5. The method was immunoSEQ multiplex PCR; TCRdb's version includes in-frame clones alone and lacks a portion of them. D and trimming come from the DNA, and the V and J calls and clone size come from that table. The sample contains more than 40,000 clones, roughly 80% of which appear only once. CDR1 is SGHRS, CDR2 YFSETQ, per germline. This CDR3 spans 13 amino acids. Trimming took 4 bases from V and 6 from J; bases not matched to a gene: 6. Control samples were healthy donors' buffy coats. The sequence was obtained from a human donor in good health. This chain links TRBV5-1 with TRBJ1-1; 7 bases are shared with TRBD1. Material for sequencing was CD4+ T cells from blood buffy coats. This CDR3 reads CASSHDRVAEAFF. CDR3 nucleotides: TGCGCCAGCAGCCATGACAGGGTAGCTGAAGCTTTCTTT. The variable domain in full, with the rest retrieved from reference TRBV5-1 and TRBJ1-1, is KAGVTQTPRYLIKTRGQQVTLSCSPISGHRSVSWYQQTPGQGLQFLFEYFSETQRNKGNFPGRFSGRQFSNSRSEMNVSTLELGDSALYLCASSHDRVAEAFFGQGTRLTVV.